This TCR beta chain was obtained from a study of cytomegalovirus exposure and HLA in healthy donors. Study-wide findings and caveats: Researchers catalogued approximately 170 TCR beta chains as cytomegalovirus-associated. Earlier results showed most TCR beta V segments being productive about 87% or about 30% of the time. When analyzed later, the rates of TCR association showed variation by HLA locus, with DRB1 the most and HLA-C the fewest.

Trimming shortened V by 2 bases and J by 4 bases, and 11 bases separated the two germline ends. The CDR3 loop spans 14 amino acids. The germline CDR1 and CDR2 sequences are LGHNA and YSLEER. As regards this clone: Antigen: not known.

The PCR used 60 Vbeta and 13 Jbeta primers. Assay used: immunoSEQ multiplex PCR; TCRdb lists only in-frame clones, some missing. The sample lists fewer than 200,000 clones, more than 60% occurring once. These donors counted as nominally healthy when sampled, but unrecorded immune exposures were likely. The sequence came from a human donor in good health. The rearrangement joins TRBV4-3 to TRBJ1-2; D perhaps matches TRBD1 (6 bases). The sample comprised PBMCs. DNA for the CDR3: TGCGCCAGCAGCCAAACCCCGGACAGCTATGGCTACACCTTC. Its protein product is CASSQTPDSYGYTF.